These 16 T cell receptor beta chains were all obtained from the same sample, sequenced in a study of T cells in women clearing cervical HPV infection. Produced via immunoSEQ multiplex PCR; TCRdb's table is partial and in-frame only. The sample totals approximately 35,000 clones. Material for sequencing was blood buffy coat. Receptors originate from a woman aged 18-70 years with a cervical HPV16 infection that either progressed to CIN3+ or cleared (not recorded which).

As to this clone: From the germline J gene comes the end of the CDR3, since the read stops 3 residues before it. This chain uses TRBV28 with TRBJ1-4; the match to TRBD1 covers 9 bases. Unmatched junction bases numbered 11, after V lost 2 bases and J lost 7 bases. Germline CDR1 and CDR2: MDHEN and SYDVKM. The CDR3 runs 17 residues. CDR3 residues: CASSLAGQGFEGEKLFF. CDR3 DNA (partial): TGTGCCAGCAGTTTAGCGGGACAGGGTTTTGAGGGTGAAAAA.

Comment on this clone: From the germline J gene comes the end of the CDR3, since the read stops 3 residues before it. The V and J genes are TRBV6-2 or TRBV6-3 and TRBJ2-1; TRBD1 matches at 7 bases. V was clipped by 0 bases and J by 6 bases; unmatched bases: 2. Germline CDR1 MNHEY, CDR2 SVGEGT. The CDR3 is 14 amino acids. The CDR3 protein is CASSYSSGGNEQFF. CDR3 bases read: TGTGCCAGCAGTTACTCGTCAGGGGGCAATGAG.

On this clone: Read coverage stops 3 residues before the CDR3 terminus; the germline J gene supplies the remainder. The rearrangement joins TRBV20-1 to TRBJ2-7, with TRBD1 matching 10 bases. Per the germline V gene, CDR1 is DFQATT and CDR2 is SNEGSKA (reference sequence). The CDR3 length is 15 residues. V was clipped by 0 bases and J by 4 bases; unmatched bases: 6. Incomplete CDR3 DNA: TGCAGTGCTAGAGATTTGGACAGGGGGTTGTACGAG. Translating gives CSARDLDRGLYE. The full-length CDR3 reads as CSARDLDRGLYEQYF.

Comments on this clone: The read stops 3 residues short of the end of the CDR3; the missing end is completed from the germline J gene. The chain carries TRBV10-2 and TRBJ1-6; no reliable D call. CDR3 length: 13 residues. The germline gives CDR1 WSHSY, CDR2 SAAADI. Trimming stripped 3 bases from V and 7 bases from J, with 7 bases between. CDR3 protein: CASSDGENSPLHF. CDR3 DNA, as far as it was read: TGCGCCAGCAGTGACGGGGAGAATTCACCC.

Remarks on this clone: The CDR3 end falls 3 residues outside the read, so it is completed with the germline J gene. The chain links TRBV9 to TRBJ2-1, with 8 bases aligning to TRBD2. Germline-derived CDR1 and CDR2 are SGDLS and YYNGEE. J gave up 1 base and V 4 bases, and 13 bases lay outside the gene matches. The CDR3 is 18 residues long. Incomplete CDR3 DNA: TGTGCCAGCAGCTCCCTGGGGCGGGGGGTAGGATCCTACAATGAG. Translation gives CASSSLGRGVGSYNE. The entire CDR3 protein reads CASSSLGRGVGSYNEQFF.

Of note for this clone: The junction departs from germline at one end; a sequencing error may be responsible. The read ends 3 residues early relative to the CDR3; the germline J gene fills the gap. The gene calls are TRBV11-2 and TRBJ2-4; D gene uncertain. Germline V gene data show CDR1 as SGHAT and CDR2 as FQNNGV. This CDR3 region has 14 residues. CDR3 residues: CASTPQEIKNVQYF. The CDR3 DNA, read in part, is TGTGCCAGCACCCCTCAGGAGATTAAAAACGTT.

With regard to this clone: The read finishes 3 residues shy of the CDR3 end, and the germline J gene is used to complete it. This rearrangement joins TRBV2 to TRBJ2-1, with unresolved D. The germline V gene has CDR1 SNHLY and CDR2 FYNNEI. The CDR3 extends over 17 amino acids. V lost 5 bases and J lost 0, with 17 bases in between. This CDR3 reads CASSHDSIVGSYNEQFF. The part of the CDR3 DNA that was read is TGTGCCAGCAGTCATGACTCCATAGTGGGCTCCTACAATGAG. Supplemented by reference TRBV2 and TRBJ2-1, the full variable domain reads EPEVTQTPSHQVTQMGQEVILRCVPISNHLYFYWYRQILGQKVEFLVSFYNNEISEKSEIFDDQFSVERPDGSNFTLKIRSTKLEDSAMYFCASSHDSIVGSYNEQFFGPGTRLTVL.

About this clone: The read ends 3 residues early relative to the CDR3; the germline J gene fills the gap. The chain carries TRBV9 and TRBJ2-3, with 8 positions matching TRBD2. V was clipped by 3 bases and J by 3 bases; unmatched bases: 12. From germline, CDR1 is SGDLS and CDR2 YYNGEE. The CDR3 covers 17 residues. Partial CDR3 DNA: TGTGCCAGCAGCGGACGAGGGGCGGGGGGATATACAGATACG. Its translation is CASSGRGAGGYTDT. The CDR3 in its entirety is CASSGRGAGGYTDTQYF.

A remark on this clone: With the read ending 3 residues before the CDR3 end, the germline J gene is used to fill in that end. The chain uses TRBV13 and TRBJ1-6; 8 bases are shared with TRBD1. J was trimmed by 4 bases and V by 5 bases; bases with no gene match: 7. Germline V lookup: CDR1 PRHDT, CDR2 FYEKMQ (reference sequence). This CDR3 spans 16 amino acids. CDR3 DNA (partial): TGTGCCAGCAGCCTCCGGACAGGGTTTTATAATTCACCC. Its protein product is CASSLRTGFYNSP. The full CDR3 protein is CASSLRTGFYNSPLHF.

Comments on this clone: The read ends 3 residues before the CDR3 terminus; that terminus is restored from the germline J gene. The same CDR3 can be traced to other DNA sequences in this sample. The chain is built from TRBV6-1 and TRBJ2-5; 10 nucleotides match TRBD2. V trimming: 4 bases; J trimming: 7 bases; junction bases outside the gene matches: 6. Germline values: CDR1 MNHNS, CDR2 SASEGT. This CDR3 has 14 amino acids. CDR3 amino acids: CASSGQRGGATQYF. Partial CDR3 DNA: TGTGCCAGCAGTGGCCAGCGGGGGGGGGCGACC.

A remark on this clone: The sequence runs out 3 residues before the end of the CDR3; the remainder is reconstructed from the germline J gene. This specimen includes other DNA sequences encoding the same CDR3. The V and J genes are TRBV19 and TRBJ1-3; D is perhaps TRBD1 (6 bases). The CDR3 is 14 residues long. Germline V gene sequence: CDR1 LNHDA, CDR2 SQIVND (reference sequence). Trimming removed 5 bases from V and 2 bases from J, with 10 bases in between. CDR3 DNA (partial): TGTGCCAGTAGTTCCGGGACACCTGGAAACACC. Translated, it gives CASSSGTPGNT. The entire CDR3 protein is CASSSGTPGNTIYF. Full variable domain (rest looked up from reference TRBV19 and TRBJ1-3): DGGITQSPKYLFRKEGQNVTLSCEQNLNHDAMYWYRQDPGQGLRLIYYSQIVNDFQKGDIAEGYSVSREKKESFPLTVTSAQKNPTAFYLCASSSGTPGNTIYFGEGSWLTVV.

The CDR3 is CASSQREGPKGGYTF. The covered CDR3 bases are TGTGCCAGCAGCCAAAGGGAGGGGCCGAAGGGTGGC. The chain joins TRBV7-8 to TRBJ1-2; tentatively, D is TRBD1 (5 bases). The read gets to within 3 residues of the CDR3 end, and the germline J gene fills in the rest. Germline CDR1 is SGHVS and CDR2 is FQNEAQ. V was shortened by 5 bases and J by 7 bases, with 20 bases between the two germline ends. CDR3 length: 15 residues.

As concerns this clone: A read error may account for a junction end that differs from germline. The read finishes 3 residues shy of the CDR3 end, and the germline J gene is used to complete it. The chain uses TRBV6-1 and TRBJ2-3; TRBD1 matches at 8 bases. Germline assignment: CDR1 MNHNS and CDR2 SASEGT. This CDR3 region has 16 residues. The part of the CDR3 DNA that was read is TGTGCCAGCAGTGAAATGTCAGGGGGCGCATCAGAGACG. This gives the protein CASSEMSGGASET. The full CDR3 reads CASSEMSGGASETQYF.

Details on this clone: The read stops 3 residues short of the end of the CDR3; the missing end is completed from the germline J gene. The V gene is TRBV6-1, the J gene TRBJ1-1; no reliable D call. From germline, CDR1 is MNHNS and CDR2 SASEGT. Between the trimmed V and J ends, which lost 2 bases and 1 base, there was a span of 5 bases. The CDR3 is 13 residues long. The CDR3 spells CASSEQKNTEAFF. CDR3 DNA, as far as it was read: TGTGCCAGCAGTGAACAGAAGAACACTGAA.

On this clone itself: The read comes to an end 3 residues before the CDR3 does, leaving the germline J gene to fill in the end. V gene TRBV6-2 or TRBV6-3 combines with J gene TRBJ1-5, with a possible D match to TRBD1 (5 bases). The V end was cut by 8 bases, the J end by 3 bases, with 17 bases between. Germline V gene data show CDR1 as MNHEY and CDR2 as SVGEGT. The CDR3 length is 15 residues. The covered CDR3 bases are TGTGCCAGCTCGAGGGGAATCGGTAACAATCAGCCC. This codes for CASSRGIGNNQP. The whole CDR3 protein is CASSRGIGNNQPQHF.

Concerning this clone: Read data end 3 residues before the CDR3 end; the end is taken from the germline J gene. V is TRBV9 and J is TRBJ2-5, with TRBD1 matching over 10 bases. With 3 bases clipped from V and 2 bases from J, the junction kept 4 bases outside the gene matches. The CDR3 has 15 amino acids. Germline values: CDR1 SGDLS, CDR2 YYNGEE. The CDR3 loop reads CASSEGQGWQETQYF. CDR3 DNA, as far as it was read: TGTGCCAGCAGCGAGGGACAGGGGTGGCAAGAGACC.